This T cell receptor (beta chain) was found in a study of metastatic and nonmetastatic thyroid tumors. Background on the study: Comparison of repertoires was carried out across blood and tumor or nodule tissue from malignant and benign thyroid patients.

From the PCR reads, TCRdb re-called clones with MiXCR. In the table there are around 13,000 clones, roughly a quarter of which are singletons. No patient had received any treatment before thyroid surgery. This clone was detected many times. As yet, its antigen is unknown. Study-wide points: In both blood and tumor samples, TCR beta diversity was reported significantly higher for malignant than benign nodules.

The sequence was obtained from a female donor with papillary thyroid cancer or a benign thyroid nodule (not recorded which). Some clones in this sample may be carry-over from other donors' samples. Material: blood.

The CDR3: CASSAGWAGELFF. For the CDR3, the DNA is TGTGCCAGCAGCGCCGGGTGGGCCGGGGAGCTGTTTTTT. V gene TRBV9 combines with J gene TRBJ2-2, with D unclear. The V and J ends lost 3 bases and 6 bases respectively, with 9 bases between them. The CDR3 has 13 amino acids. Germline CDR1 and CDR2: SGDLS and YYNGEE.